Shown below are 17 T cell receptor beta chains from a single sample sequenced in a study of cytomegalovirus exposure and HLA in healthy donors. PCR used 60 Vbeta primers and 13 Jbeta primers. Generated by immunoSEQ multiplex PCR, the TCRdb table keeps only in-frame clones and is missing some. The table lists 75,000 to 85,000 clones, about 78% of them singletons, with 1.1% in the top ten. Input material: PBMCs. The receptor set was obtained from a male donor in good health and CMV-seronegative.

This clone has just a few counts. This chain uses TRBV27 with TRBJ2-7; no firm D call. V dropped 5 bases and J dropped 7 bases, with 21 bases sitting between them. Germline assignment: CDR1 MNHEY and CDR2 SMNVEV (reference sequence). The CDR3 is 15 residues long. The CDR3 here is CASSLTSHTGWEQYF. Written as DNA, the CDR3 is TGTGCCAGCAGTCTCACCTCTCACACCGGGTGGGAGCAGTACTTC.

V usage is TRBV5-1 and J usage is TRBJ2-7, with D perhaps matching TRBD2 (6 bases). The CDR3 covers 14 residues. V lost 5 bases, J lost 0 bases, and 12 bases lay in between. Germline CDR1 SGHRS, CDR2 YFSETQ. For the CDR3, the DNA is TGCGCCAGCAGGAGCCGGGAGAGCTCCTACGAGCAGTACTTC. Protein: CASRSRESSYEQYF.

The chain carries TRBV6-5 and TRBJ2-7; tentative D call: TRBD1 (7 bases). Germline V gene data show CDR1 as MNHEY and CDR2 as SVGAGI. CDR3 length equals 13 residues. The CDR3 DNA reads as TGTACCGGATGTGAGACAGGGAGGCACGAGCAGTACTTC. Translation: CTGCETGRHEQYF.

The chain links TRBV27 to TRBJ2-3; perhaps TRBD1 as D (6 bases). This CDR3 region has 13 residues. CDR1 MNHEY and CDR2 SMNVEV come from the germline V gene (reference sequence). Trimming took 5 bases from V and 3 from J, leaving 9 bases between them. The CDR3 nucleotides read TGTGCCAGCAGTAAAACAGGGACAGATACGCAGTATTTT. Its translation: CASSKTGTDTQYF.

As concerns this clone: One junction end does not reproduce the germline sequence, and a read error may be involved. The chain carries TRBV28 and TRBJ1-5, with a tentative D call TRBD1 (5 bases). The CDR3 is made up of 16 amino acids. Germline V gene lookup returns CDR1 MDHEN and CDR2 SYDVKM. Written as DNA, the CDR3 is TGTGCCAGCAGGATGGGTATGGTTCAGGGCGGTCAGCCCCAGAATTTT. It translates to CASRMGMVQGGQPQNF.

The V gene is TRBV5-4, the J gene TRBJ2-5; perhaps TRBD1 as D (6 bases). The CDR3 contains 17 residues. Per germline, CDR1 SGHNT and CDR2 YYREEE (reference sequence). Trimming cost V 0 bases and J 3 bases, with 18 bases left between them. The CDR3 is CASSLALQGLGEETQYF. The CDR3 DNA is TGTGCCAGCAGCTTGGCGCTACAGGGTCTGGGGGAAGAGACCCAGTACTTC.

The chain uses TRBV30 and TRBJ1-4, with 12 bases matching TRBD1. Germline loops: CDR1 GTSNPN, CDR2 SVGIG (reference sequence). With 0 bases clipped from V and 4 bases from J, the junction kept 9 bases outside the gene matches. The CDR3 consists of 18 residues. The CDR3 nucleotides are TGTGCCTGGAGTGTCCCCGGGACAGGGGGCGTATTTAATGAAAAACTGTTTTTT. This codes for CAWSVPGTGGVFNEKLFF.

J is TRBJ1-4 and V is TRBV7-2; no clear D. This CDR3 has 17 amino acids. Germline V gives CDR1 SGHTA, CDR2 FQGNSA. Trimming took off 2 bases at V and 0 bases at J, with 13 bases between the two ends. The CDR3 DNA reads TGTGCCAGCAGCTTAAATGCGGGGAGGTCAACTAATGAAAAACTGTTTTTT. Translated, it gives CASSLNAGRSTNEKLFF.

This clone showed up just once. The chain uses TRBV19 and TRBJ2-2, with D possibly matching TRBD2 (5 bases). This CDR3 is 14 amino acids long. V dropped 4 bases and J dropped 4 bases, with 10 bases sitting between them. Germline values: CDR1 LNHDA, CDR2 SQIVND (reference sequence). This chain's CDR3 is CASSTGWATGELFF. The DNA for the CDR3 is TGTGCCAGTAGTACGGGGTGGGCCACCGGGGAGCTGTTTTTT.

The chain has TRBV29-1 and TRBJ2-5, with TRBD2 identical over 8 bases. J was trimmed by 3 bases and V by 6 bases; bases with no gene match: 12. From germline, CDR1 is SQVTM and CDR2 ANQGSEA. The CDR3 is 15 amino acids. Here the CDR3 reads CSVGDVSLAEETQYF. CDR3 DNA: TGCAGCGTGGGGGATGTCTCACTAGCGGAAGAGACCCAGTACTTC.

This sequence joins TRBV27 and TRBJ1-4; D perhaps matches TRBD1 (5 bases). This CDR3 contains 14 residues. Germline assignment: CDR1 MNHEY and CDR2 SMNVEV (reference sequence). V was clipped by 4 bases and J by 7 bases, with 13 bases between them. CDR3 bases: TGTGCCAGCAGTTCGGCAGGGCCCGGTGAAAAACTGTTTTTT. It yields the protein CASSSAGPGEKLFF. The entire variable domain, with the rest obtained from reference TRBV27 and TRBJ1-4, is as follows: EAQVTQNPRYLITVTGKKLTVTCSQNMNHEYMSWYRQDPGLGLRQIYYSMNVEVTDKGDVPEGYKVSRKEKRNFPLILESPSPNQTSLYFCASSSAGPGEKLFFGSGTQLSVL.

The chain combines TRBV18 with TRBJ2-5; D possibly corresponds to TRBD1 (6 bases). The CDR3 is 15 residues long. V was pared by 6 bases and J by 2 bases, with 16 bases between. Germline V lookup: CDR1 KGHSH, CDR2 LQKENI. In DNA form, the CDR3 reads TGTGCCAGCTCTCGGTCTTCGGGGACACAAGAGACCCAGTACTTC. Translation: CASSRSSGTQETQYF.

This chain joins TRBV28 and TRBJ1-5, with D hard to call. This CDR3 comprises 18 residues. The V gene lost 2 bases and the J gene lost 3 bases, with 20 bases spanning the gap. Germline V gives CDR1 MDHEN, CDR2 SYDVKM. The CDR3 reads CASSLPITGWGANQPQHF. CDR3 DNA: TGTGCCAGCAGTTTACCCATTACGGGATGGGGAGCCAATCAGCCCCAGCATTTT. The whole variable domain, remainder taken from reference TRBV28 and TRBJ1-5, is DVKVTQSSRYLVKRTGEKVFLECVQDMDHENMFWYRQDPGLGLRLIYFSYDVKMKEKGDIPEGYSVSREKKERFSLILESASTNQTSMYLCASSLPITGWGANQPQHFGDGTRLSIL.

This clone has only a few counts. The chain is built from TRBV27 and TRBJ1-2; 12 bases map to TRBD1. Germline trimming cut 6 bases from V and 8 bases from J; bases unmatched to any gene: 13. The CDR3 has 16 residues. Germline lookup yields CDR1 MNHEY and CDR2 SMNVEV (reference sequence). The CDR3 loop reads CASSRGQGAGFRGYTF. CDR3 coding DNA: TGTGCCAGCAGCCGGGGACAGGGGGCCGGGTTTAGGGGCTACACCTTC.

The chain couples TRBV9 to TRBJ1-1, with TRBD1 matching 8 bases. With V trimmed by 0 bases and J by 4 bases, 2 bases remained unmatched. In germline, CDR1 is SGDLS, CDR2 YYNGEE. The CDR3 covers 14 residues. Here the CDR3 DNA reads TGTGCCAGCAGCGTAGGCAGGGGGCTCACTGAAGCTTTCTTT. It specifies CASSVGRGLTEAFF.

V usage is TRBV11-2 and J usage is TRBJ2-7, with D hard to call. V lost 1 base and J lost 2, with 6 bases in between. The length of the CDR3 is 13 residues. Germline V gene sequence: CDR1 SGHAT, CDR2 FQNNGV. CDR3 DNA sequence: TGTGCCAGCAGCTTAGGGGCTACCTACGAGCAGTACTTC. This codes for CASSLGATYEQYF.

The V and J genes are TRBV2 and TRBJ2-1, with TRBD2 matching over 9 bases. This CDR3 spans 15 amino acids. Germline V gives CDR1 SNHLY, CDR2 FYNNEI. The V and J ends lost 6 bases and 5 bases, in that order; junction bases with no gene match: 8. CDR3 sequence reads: CASRQASGINNEQFF. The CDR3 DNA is TGTGCCAGCAGGCAAGCTAGCGGGATTAACAATGAGCAGTTCTTC.